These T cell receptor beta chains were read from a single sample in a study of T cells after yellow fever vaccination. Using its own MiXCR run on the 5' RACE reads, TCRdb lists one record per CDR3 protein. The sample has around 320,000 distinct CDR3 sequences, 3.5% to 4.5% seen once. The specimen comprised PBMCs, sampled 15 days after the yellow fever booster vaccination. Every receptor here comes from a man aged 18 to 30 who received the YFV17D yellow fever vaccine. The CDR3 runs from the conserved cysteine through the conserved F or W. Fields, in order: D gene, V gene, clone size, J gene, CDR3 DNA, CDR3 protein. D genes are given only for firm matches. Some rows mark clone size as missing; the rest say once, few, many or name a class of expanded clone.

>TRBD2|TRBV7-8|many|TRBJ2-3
TGTGCCAGCAGCTCAGCGGGACGCACAGATACGCAGTATTTT
CASSSAGRTDTQYF
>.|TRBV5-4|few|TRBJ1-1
TGTGCCAGCAGCTTGTTCGGGACGCGACTTATGAACACTGAAGCTTTCTTT
CASSLFGTRLMNTEAFF
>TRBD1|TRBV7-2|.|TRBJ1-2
TGTGCCAGCAGCTTAAATTCCGGGACAGGGAATGGCTACACCTTC
CASSLNSGTGNGYTF
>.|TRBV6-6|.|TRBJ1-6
TGTGCCGGGGGGGGGGCTGGCTCACCCCTCCACTTT
CAGGGAGSPLHF
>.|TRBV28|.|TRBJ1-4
TGTGCCAGCAGTACGATAGGACACCTATCTGAAAAACTGTTTTTT
CASSTIGHLSEKLFF
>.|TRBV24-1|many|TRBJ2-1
TGTGCCACCAGTGATCCGGACGCTGGCTCCTACAATGAGCAGTTCTTC
CATSDPDAGSYNEQFF
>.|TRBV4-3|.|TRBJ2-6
TGCGCCAGCAGCCAAGAAGGACTTTGGGACTCTGGGGCCAACGTCCTGACTTTC
CASSQEGLWDSGANVLTF
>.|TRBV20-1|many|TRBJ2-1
TGCAGTGCTAGATATGGGGGTGGTTACCTAAACTATAATGAGCAGTTCTTC
CSARYGGGYLNYNEQFF
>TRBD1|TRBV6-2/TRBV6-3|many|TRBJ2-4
TGTGCCAGCTCGACTTACAGGGGAGTTGGAAACATTCAGTACTTC
CASSTYRGVGNIQYF
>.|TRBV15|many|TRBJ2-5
TGTGCCACCAGCAGGGGACACCAAGAGACCCAGTACTTC
CATSRGHQETQYF
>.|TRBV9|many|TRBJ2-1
TGTGCCAGCAGCGTAGATGAGGGGGGGCCCAGGAACTCCTACAATGAGCAGTTCTTC
CASSVDEGGPRNSYNEQFF
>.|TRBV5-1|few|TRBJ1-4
TGCGCCAGCAGCTCCGGCCGCAGCTTGAATGAAAAACTGTTTTTT
CASSSGRSLNEKLFF
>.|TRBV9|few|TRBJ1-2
TGTGCCAGCAGCGACTTCTCAGGACCCAACTATGGCTACACCTTC
CASSDFSGPNYGYTF
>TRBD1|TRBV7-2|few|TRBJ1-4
TGTGCCAGCAGCCCCCAAGGGGGACAGTTCACAACTAATGAAAAACTGTTTTTT
CASSPQGGQFTTNEKLFF